Below, 25 T cell receptor beta chains from the same sample are listed, as sequenced in a study of T cell responses to AZD1222 COVID-19 vaccine. Assay used: immunoSEQ multiplex PCR; TCRdb lists only in-frame clones, some missing. This sample has about 130,000 clones; 88% occur once, and the top ten carry around a sixth. The specimen was peripheral blood, collected on day 0 of MenACWY control vaccination. These receptors originate from an adult in good health.

This clone is hyperexpanded by share. In the same sample, other DNA sequences code for this CDR3. The chain is built from TRBV7-9 and TRBJ2-2; 9 bases align to TRBD1. The CDR3 totals 16 residues. Looked up from germline, CDR1 is SEHNR and CDR2 is FQNEAQ (reference sequence). The V gene end was trimmed by 1 base and the J gene end by 6 bases; junction bases not matched to a gene: 6. The DNA of the CDR3 is TGTGCCAGCAGCTTAGGTGGGACAGGGCGTCCCGGGGAGCTGTTTTTT. Its protein is CASSLGGTGRPGELFF.

V usage is TRBV5-1 and J usage is TRBJ1-4; D not resolved. CDR3 length: 15 amino acids. Germline V gives CDR1 SGHRS, CDR2 YFSETQ. V was cut by 6 bases and J by 0 bases, with 12 bases left in between. The CDR3: CASTVSPATNEKLFF. The CDR3 coding sequence is TGCGCCAGCACGGTGAGCCCAGCAACTAATGAAAAACTGTTTTTT.

The chain links TRBV5-1 to TRBJ1-1, with D unclear. V lost 0 bases and J lost 0, with 6 bases in between. The CDR3 contains 14 residues. CDR1 and CDR2 (germline): SGHRS, YFSETQ. The CDR3 nucleotides read TGCGCCAGCAGCTTGGGGGTAGTGAACACTGAAGCTTTCTTT. Its translation: CASSLGVVNTEAFF.

The chain couples TRBV21-1 to TRBJ2-7; the table's TRBD2 call for D was not verified on the DNA. TRBV21-1 is designated a pseudogene. The CDR3 spans 19 residues. The CDR3 bases are TGTGCCAGCAGCAAAGTGGGGGGGGCTCACCCATTCAATACCTACGAGCAGTACTTC. Translation gives CASSKVGGAHPFNTYEQYF.

The V gene is TRBV24-1, the J gene TRBJ2-1; D is unclear. Per germline, CDR1 KGHDR and CDR2 SFDVKD. This CDR3 comprises 13 residues. V lost 5 bases, J lost 7 bases, and 11 bases lay in between. The CDR3 is CATSALVRNEQFF. CDR3 DNA sequence: TGTGCCACCAGTGCACTTGTACGGAATGAGCAGTTCTTC.

The chain uses TRBV27 and TRBJ1-6; 9 bases are shared with TRBD1. This CDR3 is built from 14 residues. V lost 8 bases to trimming and J lost 7 bases; unmatched junction nucleotides: 6. Per the germline V gene, CDR1 is MNHEY and CDR2 is SMNVEV (reference sequence). CDR3 in amino acids: CASLQGAGNSPLHF. The CDR3 nucleotides are TGTGCCAGCCTACAGGGGGCAGGAAATTCACCCCTCCACTTT.

The chain uses TRBV5-5 and TRBJ2-7; weak D call: TRBD2 (7 bases). The V end was cut by 2 bases, the J end by 3 bases, with 18 bases between. Germline V CDR1 and CDR2: SGHKS, YYEKEE (reference sequence). This CDR3 region has 16 residues. The CDR3 reads CASSFYRGGGLYEQYF. In DNA form, the CDR3 reads TGTGCCAGCAGCTTCTACCGGGGAGGGGGGCTCTACGAGCAGTACTTC.

The V and J genes are TRBV28 and TRBJ1-2, with a tentative D call TRBD1 (5 bases). The germline CDR1 and CDR2 sequences are MDHEN and SYDVKM. Between the trimmed V and J ends, which lost 11 bases and 5 bases, there was a span of 21 bases. The CDR3 totals 14 residues. The CDR3 DNA is TGTGCCGCGGGGCATCCAAGTCGGCTTTATGGCTACACCTTC. Translation gives CAAGHPSRLYGYTF.

The chain uses TRBV28 and TRBJ2-3, with 7 bases that match TRBD1. Germline-derived CDR1 and CDR2 are MDHEN and SYDVKM. The CDR3 totals 15 residues. V was pared by 0 bases and J by 3 bases, with 3 bases of the junction left unmatched. CDR3 sequence (DNA): TGTGCCAGCAGTTTATGGGGGGACAGTACAGATACGCAGTATTTT. It encodes CASSLWGDSTDTQYF. Together with reference TRBV28 and TRBJ2-3, the CDR3 gives the full variable domain: DVKVTQSSRYLVKRTGEKVFLECVQDMDHENMFWYRQDPGLGLRLIYFSYDVKMKEKGDIPEGYSVSREKKERFSLILESASTNQTSMYLCASSLWGDSTDTQYFGPGTRLTVL.

The gene calls are TRBV5-1 and TRBJ2-3; maybe TRBD2 (6 bases). Germline values: CDR1 SGHRS, CDR2 YFSETQ. With 3 bases removed from V and 2 bases from J, the gap between germline ends came to 16 bases. This CDR3 spans 16 amino acids. The CDR3 spells CASSSSVSGVTDTQYF. CDR3 coding DNA: TGCGCCAGCAGCTCTAGCGTATCGGGGGTCACAGATACGCAGTATTTT.

The chain has TRBV10-2 and TRBJ2-2; 9 bases align to TRBD2. The V gene's germline CDR1 is WSHSY and CDR2 SAAADI. V lost 9 bases to trimming and J lost 6 bases; unmatched junction nucleotides: 11. CDR3 size: 15 residues. Written as DNA, the CDR3 is TGCGCCAGAAATTCGGGTAGCGGGAGTCCCGGGGAGCTGTTTTTT. This sequence encodes CARNSGSGSPGELFF.

This clone appeared a few times. The chain links TRBV7-9 to TRBJ1-6; no definite D call. The CDR3 is 12 residues long. Trimming left V 3 bases short and J 10 bases short, with 7 bases between. Per germline, CDR1 SEHNR and CDR2 FQNEAQ (reference sequence). In DNA form, the CDR3 reads TGTGCCAGCAGCTTCGCGGGATCACCCCTCCACTTT. Encoded protein: CASSFAGSPLHF.

This chain uses TRBV19 with TRBJ1-2; D possibly corresponds to TRBD1 (5 bases). Germline CDR1 and CDR2: LNHDA and SQIVND (reference sequence). The length of the CDR3 is 13 residues. V was pared by 3 bases and J by 8 bases, with 13 bases between. CDR3 in DNA: TGTGCCAGTAGTATCGGCAGGGCGGGGGGCTACACCTTC. As protein: CASSIGRAGGYTF.

V and J are TRBV18 and TRBJ2-7, with D perhaps matching TRBD1 or TRBD2 (5 bases each). Germline-derived CDR1 and CDR2 are KGHSH and LQKENI. The CDR3 extends over 13 amino acids. V gave up 3 bases and J gave up 2 bases, with 8 bases separating them. In nucleotides, the CDR3 is TGTGCCAGCTCACCGGGGACGACCTACGAGCAGTACTTC. It is translated as CASSPGTTYEQYF.

The CDR3 DNA sequence: TGTGCCACCAGTGTTGGGACGACGGGCTCTAAGGGATCCTACAATGAGCAGTTCTTC. Its translation is CATSVGTTGSKGSYNEQFF. The chain employs TRBV24-1 and TRBJ2-1; D assignment may be TRBD1 or TRBD2 (5 bases each). The CDR3 contains 19 residues. With 5 bases removed from V and 1 base from J, the gap between germline ends came to 23 bases. Germline V gene lookup returns CDR1 KGHDR and CDR2 SFDVKD.

This clone was seen more than once but under ten times. The V gene is TRBV28, the J gene TRBJ2-7, with D maybe TRBD2 (5 bases). The CDR3 spans 14 residues. V lost 5 bases and J 4 bases, leaving 15 bases between the germline ends. Germline values: CDR1 MDHEN, CDR2 SYDVKM. The CDR3 is CASSPDYLGYEQYF. The CDR3 nucleotides read TGTGCCAGCAGTCCCGACTACCTGGGATACGAGCAGTACTTC.

This clone was picked up a small number of times. This chain joins TRBV27 and TRBJ2-2; 7 bases match TRBD2. This CDR3 is built from 15 residues. Germline CDR1 is MNHEY and CDR2 is SMNVEV (reference sequence). V gave up 0 bases and J gave up 3 bases; unmatched junction bases: 1. The CDR3 sequence: CASSLSGGDTGELFF. The CDR3 nucleotides are TGTGCCAGCAGTTTATCGGGAGGGGACACCGGGGAGCTGTTTTTT.

This CDR3 is CSVRVGRGETQYF. For the CDR3, the DNA is TGCAGCGTCAGGGTAGGCAGGGGAGAGACCCAGTACTTC. V gene TRBV29-1 combines with J gene TRBJ2-5, with D perhaps matching TRBD1 (6 bases). Trimming shortened V by 6 bases and J by 4 bases, and 15 bases separated the two germline ends. This CDR3 has 13 amino acids. Germline V gene lookup returns CDR1 SQVTM and CDR2 ANQGSEA.

J is TRBJ2-5 and V is TRBV2; the match to TRBD1 covers 7 bases. The ends lost 3 bases at V and 0 bases at J; junction bases unmatched: 10. CDR1 and CDR2 from the germline V gene are SNHLY and FYNNEI. The CDR3 extends over 17 amino acids. Here the CDR3 DNA reads TGTGCCAGCAGTGACCGTTTGGGCAGGGGGTACCAAGAGACCCAGTACTTC. As protein: CASSDRLGRGYQETQYF.

For the CDR3, the DNA is TGTGCCAGCAGCCAAGTGCGAGGTTACGGCTACACCTTC. The encoded protein is CASSQVRGYGYTF. The chain employs TRBV14 and TRBJ1-2, with D unresolved. V was cut by 1 base and J by 8 bases, with 11 bases left in between. The CDR3 loop spans 13 amino acids. Germline V gene sequence: CDR1 SGHDN, CDR2 FVKESK.

The rearrangement links TRBV7-2 to TRBJ2-7; D is undetermined. Germline CDR1 SGHTA, CDR2 FQGNSA. The CDR3 runs 13 residues. V was clipped by 4 bases and J by 3 bases, with 10 bases between them. CDR3 region: CASSSWIGYEQYF. The CDR3 DNA follows: TGTGCCAGCAGCTCTTGGATAGGCTACGAGCAGTACTTC.

The chain is built from TRBV28 and TRBJ1-2; no reliable D call. The germline V gene has CDR1 MDHEN and CDR2 SYDVKM. The V gene lost 6 bases and the J gene lost 8 bases, with 13 bases spanning the gap. This CDR3 contains 12 residues. In DNA, the CDR3 is TGTGCCAGCAGGTTGGGCTTCGGAGGCTACACCTTC. Its protein product is CASRLGFGGYTF.

This chain connects TRBV5-4 to TRBJ2-7; 12 bases are shared with TRBD2. The CDR3 sequence is 14 residues long. The J segment lost 3 bases and the V segment lost 4 bases, leaving 2 bases of the junction unmatched. Germline V CDR1 and CDR2: SGHNT, YYREEE (reference sequence). The CDR3 spells CASSLAGGGYEQYF. CDR3 in DNA: TGTGCCAGCAGCCTAGCGGGAGGGGGCTACGAGCAGTACTTC.

J is TRBJ2-3 and V is TRBV29-1; D not resolved. Germline assignment: CDR1 SQVTM and CDR2 ANQGSEA. This CDR3 spans 14 amino acids. V lost 5 bases, J lost 0 bases, and 12 bases lay in between. The CDR3 DNA sequence: TGCAGCGTTACCTCTTTGGGTAGCACAGATACGCAGTATTTT. This codes for CSVTSLGSTDTQYF.

This chain uses TRBV11-2 with TRBJ2-3, with TRBD2 as a possible D gene (5 bases). The CDR3 has 12 residues. Germline assignment: CDR1 SGHAT and CDR2 FQNNGV. V dropped 6 bases and J dropped 6 bases, with 10 bases sitting between them. The CDR3 spells CASRPPGDTQYF. In DNA form, the CDR3 reads TGTGCCAGCAGACCTCCGGGGGATACGCAGTATTTT.